This entry is about one TCR beta chain. Its specificity is not known. V lost 1 base, J lost 0 bases, and 4 bases lay in between. Germline V gives CDR1 SGHRS, CDR2 YFSETQ. CDR3 length: 14 residues. The data belong to a study of cytomegalovirus exposure and HLA in healthy donors. About the research overall: The study placed around 80% of its roughly 410 genotyped donors in the Caucasian-associated ancestry cluster. Study-level points and caveats: Associated with cytomegalovirus, according to the listing, were 150 to 200 TCR beta chains.

PCR employed 60 Vbeta and 13 Jbeta primers. The data were produced by immunoSEQ multiplex PCR, yet TCRdb's version contains in-frame clones alone and is incomplete. The sample includes 81,000 or so clones, over 70% seen only once; the top ten take around 3.1%. The V gene is TRBV5-1, the J gene TRBJ1-4; no clear D. Sequenced sample: PBMCs. The clonotype comes from a middle-aged man in good health and CMV-seropositive. The CDR3 bases are TGCGCCAGCAGCTTGAGCACAACTAATGAAAAACTGTTTTTT. Its protein is CASSLSTTNEKLFF.